Presented here are 9 T cell receptor beta chains from one specimen sequenced in a study of cytomegalovirus exposure and HLA in healthy donors. The PCR used 60 Vbeta and 13 Jbeta primers. Only in-frame clones appear in the TCRdb table, and some are missing; sequencing was by immunoSEQ multiplex PCR. The data contain approximately 140,000 clones, roughly 80% of them singletons. The sample consisted of PBMCs. Receptors originate from a boy aged 10-17 years in good health and CMV-seronegative.

This chain joins TRBV29-1 and TRBJ1-2; D is perhaps TRBD1 (6 bases). The V end lost 6 bases, the J end lost 4 bases, and 15 bases lay between the germline ends. The V gene's germline CDR1 is SQVTM and CDR2 ANQGSEA. The CDR3 has 13 amino acids. The CDR3 bases are TGCAGCGTCCCCGGACAGCAACTCTATGGCTACACCTTC. Protein product: CSVPGQQLYGYTF.

To note about this clone: Its ends do not fully match the called genes, so a read error is possible. This sequence joins TRBV27 and TRBJ2-3; D is perhaps TRBD2 (6 bases). There are 14 residues in the CDR3. The germline CDR1 and CDR2 sequences are MNHEY and SMNVEV (reference sequence). The CDR3 reads CASSPRLVPDPQYF. For the CDR3, the DNA is TGTGCCAGCAGTCCTAGACTAGTGCCAGATCCGCAGTATTTT.

The chain couples TRBV13 to TRBJ1-5, with D perhaps matching TRBD1 (6 bases). Per the germline V gene, CDR1 is PRHDT and CDR2 is FYEKMQ (reference sequence). The CDR3 spans 13 residues. V was trimmed by 5 bases and J by 4 bases, leaving 9 bases between them. The CDR3: CASSPRGNQPQHF. CDR3 DNA: TGTGCCAGCAGCCCCAGGGGTAATCAGCCCCAGCATTTT.

V gene TRBV5-1 combines with J gene TRBJ2-3, with TRBD2 matching 12 bases. With V trimmed by 0 bases and J by 10 bases, 3 bases remained unmatched. Germline V gives CDR1 SGHRS, CDR2 YFSETQ. This CDR3 is 14 amino acids long. The CDR3 sequence is CASSLGLAGVPQYF. CDR3 sequence (DNA): TGCGCCAGCAGCTTGGGACTAGCGGGAGTTCCGCAGTATTTT.

This clone has a single count. The sample carries other DNA sequences with the same CDR3. This sequence joins TRBV30 and TRBJ2-7; 7 nucleotides align to TRBD2. Trimming cost V 3 bases and J 10 bases; bases outside gene matches: 6. Germline V gene lookup returns CDR1 GTSNPN and CDR2 SVGIG (reference sequence). The CDR3 contains 11 residues. The DNA for the CDR3 is TGTGCCTGGAGGGGTGCGGGAGAACAGTACTTC. It is translated as CAWRGAGEQYF.

The rearrangement joins TRBV6-4 to TRBJ2-3, with no clear D. CDR1 and CDR2 (germline): MRHNA, SNTAGT. V was trimmed by 4 bases and J by 1 base, leaving 9 bases between them. The CDR3 totals 14 residues. For the CDR3, the DNA is TGTGCCAGCAGTGCCAGCGCGGGCACAGATACGCAGTATTTT. Encoded protein: CASSASAGTDTQYF.

This chain uses TRBV2 with TRBJ1-5, with 7 bases matching TRBD1. Germline CDR1 reads SNHLY; CDR2 reads FYNNEI. With V trimmed by 5 bases and J by 3 bases, 4 bases remained unmatched. The CDR3 spans 14 residues. The CDR3 DNA follows: TGTGCCAGCAGTCGGACAGGCCCCAATCAGCCCCAGCATTTT. Residues: CASSRTGPNQPQHF.

V is TRBV5-1 and J is TRBJ2-2; 8 bases are shared with TRBD2. CDR1 SGHRS and CDR2 YFSETQ come from the germline V gene. The CDR3 has 14 amino acids. With 8 bases clipped from V and 5 bases from J, the junction kept 8 bases outside the gene matches. CDR3 sequence: CASQREIWTGELFF. The CDR3 DNA is TGCGCCAGTCAGCGGGAGATCTGGACCGGGGAGCTGTTTTTT. Filled out from reference TRBV5-1 and TRBJ2-2, the complete variable domain reads KAGVTQTPRYLIKTRGQQVTLSCSPISGHRSVSWYQQTPGQGLQFLFEYFSETQRNKGNFPGRFSGRQFSNSRSEMNVSTLELGDSALYLCASQREIWTGELFFGEGSRLTVL.

The rearrangement uses TRBV23-1 and TRBJ1-1; D is possibly TRBD1 (6 bases). TRBV23-1 is designated an ORF whose function remains uncertain. This CDR3 comprises 17 residues. V lost 2 bases to trimming and J lost 5 bases, with 21 bases between them. The CDR3 loop is CASSQGTGSCRGTEAFF. In DNA, the CDR3 is TGCGCCAGCAGTCAAGGAACAGGGAGCTGTCGGGGAACTGAAGCTTTCTTT.